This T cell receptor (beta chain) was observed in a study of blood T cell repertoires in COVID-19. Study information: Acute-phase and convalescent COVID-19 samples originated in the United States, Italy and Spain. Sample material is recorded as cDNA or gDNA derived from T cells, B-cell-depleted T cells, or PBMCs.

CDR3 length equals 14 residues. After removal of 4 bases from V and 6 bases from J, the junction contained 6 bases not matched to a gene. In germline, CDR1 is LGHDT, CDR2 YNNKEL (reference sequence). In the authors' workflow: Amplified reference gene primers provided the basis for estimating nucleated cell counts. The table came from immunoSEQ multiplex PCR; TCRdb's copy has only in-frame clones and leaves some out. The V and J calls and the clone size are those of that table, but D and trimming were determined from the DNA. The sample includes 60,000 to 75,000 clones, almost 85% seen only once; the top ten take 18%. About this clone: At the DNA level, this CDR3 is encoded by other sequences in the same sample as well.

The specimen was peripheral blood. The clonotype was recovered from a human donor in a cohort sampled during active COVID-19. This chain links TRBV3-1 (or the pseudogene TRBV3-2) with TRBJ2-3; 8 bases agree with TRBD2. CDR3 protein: CASSLGLAGDTQYF. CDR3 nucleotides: TGTGCCAGCAGCCTCGGACTAGCTGGCGATACGCAGTATTTT.